The rows below give T cell receptor beta chains drawn from one sample of a study of shared clonotypes between healthy human individuals. Repertoires were generated with immunoSEQ multiplex PCR, while TCRdb's copy carries only in-frame clones and drops some. The repertoire holds over a million clones, around 75% seen once, with about 1.5% in the top ten. The sequencing sample was made of memory CD4+ T cells sorted from blood. These receptors were taken from a man younger than 35 in good health. Each CDR3 is given with its conserved first and last residue. The order of the fields is J gene, V gene, clone size, D gene, CDR3 protein, CDR3 DNA. D genes are given only for firm matches. Not every row has a clone size; where given, it reads once, few, many or a size class.

>TRBJ2-7|TRBV29-1|NA|TRBD2
CSVGTSGIEQYF
TGCAGCGTCGGGACTAGCGGGATCGAGCAGTACTTC
>TRBJ1-1|TRBV6-5|NA|NA
CASSYSNPATTEAFF
TGTGCCAGCAGTTACTCGAACCCCGCTACCACTGAAGCTTTCTTT
>TRBJ2-3|TRBV11-2|NA|TRBD2
CASSSAGSSTDTQYF
TGTGCCAGCAGCTCAGCGGGATCTAGCACAGATACGCAGTATTTT
>TRBJ2-5|TRBV5-4|NA|TRBD1
CASSRDRGLQETQYF
TGTGCCAGCAGTCGGGACAGGGGTCTCCAAGAGACCCAGTACTTC
>TRBJ2-2|TRBV5-1|NA|NA
CASSLGGAGELFF
TGCGCCAGCAGCTTGGGAGGGGCCGGGGAGCTGTTTTTT
>TRBJ2-3|TRBV4-1|NA|NA
CASSQERQTRSDTQYF
TGCGCCAGCAGCCAAGAACGGCAGACCCGGTCAGATACGCAGTATTTT
>TRBJ1-1|TRBV5-5|NA|NA
CASSLGGGLDEAFF
TGTGCCAGCAGCCTGGGAGGAGGGCTGGATGAAGCTTTCTTT
>TRBJ1-4|TRBV5-4|NA|TRBD1
CASSKWTGGDEKLFF
TGTGCCAGCAGCAAATGGACAGGGGGCGATGAAAAACTGTTTTTT
>TRBJ2-1|TRBV5-4|NA|NA
CASSPESSYNEQFF
TGTGCCAGCAGCCCAGAGAGCTCCTACAATGAGCAGTTCTTC
>TRBJ2-3|TRBV5-1|NA|TRBD2
CASSRSGVTDTQYF
TGCGCCAGCAGTCGTAGCGGGGTAACAGATACGCAGTATTTT
>TRBJ1-2|TRBV28|NA|NA
CASSLEKNYGYTF
TGTGCCAGCAGTTTGGAGAAAAACTATGGCTACACCTTC
>TRBJ2-3|TRBV29-1|NA|TRBD2
CSVGPSTSGGRDTQYF
TGCAGCGTTGGCCCCTCAACTAGCGGGGGGCGGGATACGCAGTATTTT
>TRBJ2-2|TRBV7-7|NA|TRBD2
CASSPNPSGKTNTGELFF
TGTGCTAGCAGCCCGAACCCGAGCGGGAAGACGAACACCGGGGAGCTGTTTTTT
>TRBJ2-3|TRBV5-6|NA|TRBD2
CASSLMGRGRGTDTQYF
TGTGCCAGCAGCTTGATGGGGCGCGGGAGGGGGACAGATACGCAGTATTTT
>TRBJ2-1|TRBV30|once|TRBD2
CAWSKARTSGSYNEQFF
TGTGCCTGGAGTAAGGCTAGGACTAGCGGCTCCTACAATGAGCAGTTCTTC
>TRBJ2-5|TRBV19|once|TRBD2
CASSMRVAGGQETQYF
TGTGCCAGTAGTATGAGAGTAGCGGGGGGCCAAGAGACCCAGTACTTC
>TRBJ2-2|TRBV2|NA|TRBD2
CASSGLAGTGELFF
TGTGCCAGCAGTGGACTAGCGGGAACCGGGGAGCTGTTTTTT
>TRBJ2-7|TRBV27|few|TRBD2
CASSFYGGVGEQYF
TGTGCCAGCAGTTTTTACGGGGGGGTAGGCGAGCAGTACTTC
>TRBJ2-7|TRBV5-4|NA|NA
CASSLVGGTYEQYF
TGTGCCAGCAGCTTGGTTGGGGGAACCTACGAGCAGTACTTC
>TRBJ2-2|TRBV19|once|TRBD1
CASSRDRGGRELFF
TGTGCCAGTAGCCGGGACAGGGGAGGTCGGGAGCTGTTTTTT
>TRBJ2-5|TRBV5-1|NA|NA
CASREGGGQGETQYF
TGCGCCAGCAGAGAGGGGGGAGGCCAAGGGGAGACCCAGTACTTC
>TRBJ2-2|TRBV2|NA|TRBD2
CASRILGLAATGELFF
TGTGCCAGCAGAATTTTAGGACTAGCGGCCACCGGGGAGCTGTTTTTT
>TRBJ2-5|TRBV7-2|NA|NA
CASSLASGSYPGETQYF
TGTGCCAGCAGCTTAGCCTCGGGATCTTACCCGGGGGAGACCCAGTACTTC
>TRBJ2-2|TRBV4-3|NA|TRBD2
CASSQREVAGELFF
TGCGCCAGCAGCCAGCGGGAGGTCGCCGGGGAGCTGTTTTTT
>TRBJ2-2|TRBV7-2|NA|NA
CASSPPVGTGELFF
TGTGCCAGCAGCCCCCCCGTGGGGACCGGGGAGCTGTTTTTT
>TRBJ2-7|TRBV6-4|NA|NA
CASSVRTAHEQYF
TGTGCCAGCAGTGTGCGGACAGCCCACGAGCAGTACTTC
>TRBJ1-3|TRBV6-6|once|NA
CASTGTAGNTIYF
TGTGCCAGCACCGGGACGGCGGGAAACACCATATATTTT
>TRBJ1-2|TRBV29-1|NA|NA
CSVLVRGDYGYTF
TGCAGCGTACTCGTTAGGGGGGACTATGGCTACACCTTC
>TRBJ2-5|TRBV19|many|NA
CASSRKTQYF
TGTGCCAGTAGCCGGAAGACCCAGTACTTC
>TRBJ2-7|TRBV7-9|NA|TRBD2
CASSSGTSGIVGSYEQYF
TGTGCCAGCAGCTCCGGGACTAGCGGGATAGTCGGTTCCTACGAGCAGTACTTC
>TRBJ2-7|TRBV7-2|NA|TRBD1
CASSQDIFGTGTPYEQYF
TGTGCCAGCAGTCAAGACATCTTCGGGACAGGGACCCCCTACGAGCAGTACTTC
>TRBJ1-2|TRBV5-1|NA|TRBD1
CASSIGQGTLYGYTF
TGCGCCAGCAGCATTGGACAGGGTACCCTCTATGGCTACACCTTC
>TRBJ2-3|TRBV7-2|many|NA
CASSSRQGTDTQYF
TGTGCCAGCAGCTCCCGACAGGGCACAGATACGCAGTATTTT
>TRBJ2-2|TRBV7-2|NA|NA
CASSQYVGELFF
TGTGCCAGCAGCCAGTATGTCGGGGAGCTGTTTTTT
>TRBJ1-1|TRBV19|NA|NA
CASSIAMRAYTEAFF
TGTGCCAGTAGTATAGCTATGCGGGCTTACACTGAAGCTTTCTTT
>TRBJ2-1|TRBV18|once|TRBD2
CASSPTLAGAPSGQFF
TGTGCCAGCTCACCGACCTTAGCGGGGGCTCCGTCGGGACAGTTCTTC
>TRBJ2-7|TRBV6-1|NA|NA
CASSEEGAASEQYF
TGTGCCAGCAGTGAGGAGGGGGCGGCATCCGAGCAGTACTTC
>TRBJ2-2|TRBV10-3|once|TRBD2
CAIRAGEPGELFF
TGTGCCATCAGGGCGGGAGAGCCCGGGGAGCTGTTTTTT
>TRBJ2-7|TRBV19|NA|NA
CASSRTLFYEQYF
TGTGCCAGTAGTAGGACCCTATTCTACGAGCAGTACTTC
>TRBJ2-6|TRBV7-8|NA|TRBD1
CASSFTGGSSGANVLTF
TGTGCCAGCAGCTTTACAGGGGGCTCCTCTGGGGCCAACGTCCTGACTTTC
>TRBJ1-2|TRBV6-1|few|NA
CASSGRDTLNYGYTF
TGTGCCAGCAGTGGCCGGGATACCCTTAACTATGGCTACACCTTC
>TRBJ2-2|TRBV5-4|NA|NA
CASSLDISGNTGELFF
TGTGCCAGCAGCTTGGACATTAGCGGAAACACCGGGGAGCTGTTTTTT
>TRBJ2-5|TRBV11-3|NA|TRBD1
CASSPRQGKGQETQYF
TGTGCCAGCAGCCCCCGACAGGGGAAGGGGCAAGAGACCCAGTACTTC
>TRBJ1-4|TRBV15|NA|TRBD1
CATSRSRTGGARTNEKLFF
TGTGCCACCAGCAGATCCCGGACAGGGGGGGCGCGAACTAATGAAAAACTGTTTTTT
>TRBJ2-1|TRBV29-1|NA|TRBD2
CSLRRGDEQFF
TGCAGCCTTCGGCGGGGGGATGAGCAGTTCTTC
>TRBJ2-5|TRBV11-3|NA|NA
CASSTGAQETQYF
TGTGCCAGCAGCACGGGGGCCCAAGAGACCCAGTACTTC
>TRBJ2-1|TRBV7-8|NA|TRBD2
CASSQTSVGYNEQFF
TGTGCCAGCAGCCAAACTAGCGTCGGCTACAATGAGCAGTTCTTC
>TRBJ2-1|TRBV2|NA|NA
CASMEGPYNEQFF
TGTGCCAGCATGGAGGGTCCCTACAATGAGCAGTTCTTC
>TRBJ2-7|TRBV5-1|NA|NA
CASSLGGRTYEQYF
TGCGCCAGCAGCTTGGGGGGCAGAACCTACGAGCAGTACTTC
>TRBJ2-1|TRBV10-3|NA|TRBD2
CAISASGFNEQFF
TGTGCCATCAGTGCTAGCGGTTTCAATGAGCAGTTCTTC
>TRBJ2-5|TRBV30|NA|TRBD2
CAWSFAVGGRAETQYF
TGTGCCTGGAGTTTTGCGGTCGGCGGGAGGGCCGAGACCCAGTACTTC
>TRBJ1-6|TRBV27|NA|TRBD1
CASKWDRESPQPLHF
TGTGCCAGCAAGTGGGACAGGGAATCCCCCCAACCCCTCCACTTT
>TRBJ2-1|TRBV18|NA|NA
CASSPSNNEQFF
TGTGCCAGCTCACCATCTAACAATGAGCAGTTCTTC
>TRBJ2-1|TRBV11-2|NA|NA
CASSFRQSNYNEQFF
TGTGCCAGCAGCTTCCGACAGTCCAACTACAATGAGCAGTTCTTC
>TRBJ2-3|TRBV19|NA|NA
CASSISSPDTQYF
TGTGCCAGTAGTATCTCTAGCCCAGATACGCAGTATTTT